This is a list of T cell receptor beta chains from one sample in a study of human T cells and chemical hapten exposure. TCRdb used MiXCR to reprocess the 5' RACE reads, holding one entry per CDR3 protein. The sample records about 140,000 distinct CDR3 sequences, around 4.4% being singletons. These receptors all stem from a female donor in good health. Each CDR3 is given with its conserved first and last residue. Fields, in order: clone size, J gene, D gene, V gene, CDR3 protein, CDR3 DNA. The D gene is left open where the match is weak. Not all rows give a size; the values are once, few, many and, for expanded clones, a class.

many,TRBJ2-1,TRBD1,TRBV29-1,CSAGTGKRNEQFF,TGCAGCGCAGGGACAGGGAAGCGGAATGAGCAGTTCTTC
many,TRBJ1-4,-,TRBV5-1,CASSLNGQSGEKLFF,TGCGCCAGCAGCTTGAACGGGCAATCGGGTGAAAAACTGTTTTTT
many,TRBJ1-1,-,TRBV7-2,CASSYQAGTSEAFF,TGTGCCAGCAGTTACCAAGCAGGGACGTCTGAAGCTTTCTTT
many,TRBJ1-5,-,TRBV15,CATSRYPGPRDVNQPQHF,TGTGCCACCAGCCGATACCCGGGCCCCAGGGACGTGAATCAGCCCCAGCATTTT
-,TRBJ1-3,-,TRBV2,CASSRQVFSGNTIYF,TGTGCCAGCAGCCGACAGGTTTTCTCTGGAAACACCATATATTTT
many,TRBJ1-1,TRBD1,TRBV4-2,CASSQAGQGGTEAFF,TGTGCCAGCAGCCAGGCTGGACAGGGTGGCACTGAAGCTTTCTTT
many,TRBJ1-1,-,TRBV20-1,CSASLSGQEAFF,TGCAGTGCTAGTCTTTCCGGACAGGAAGCTTTCTTT
-,TRBJ1-1,-,TRBV20-1,CSGTSMNTEAFF,TGCAGTGGGACCTCCATGAACACTGAAGCTTTCTTT
-,TRBJ2-3,-,TRBV6-2/TRBV6-3,CASSYRRGTADTQYF,TGTGCCAGCAGTTACCGACGAGGCACGGCAGATACGCAGTATTTT
many,TRBJ1-1,-,TRBV5-1,CASSLPALGTEAFF,TGCGCCAGCAGCTTGCCTGCTCTGGGGACTGAAGCTTTCTTT
many,TRBJ2-1,-,TRBV5-5,CASSLVPVLREQFF,TGTGCCAGCAGCTTGGTGCCGGTTTTGAGGGAGCAGTTCTTC
many,TRBJ2-5,-,TRBV7-2,CASSLSLRQSQETQYF,TGTGCCAGCAGCTTATCGCTTCGGCAGTCCCAAGAGACCCAGTACTTC
many,TRBJ1-1,-,TRBV10-3,CAISESGGNTEAFF,TGTGCCATCAGTGAGTCAGGGGGGAACACTGAAGCTTTCTTT
many,TRBJ2-3,-,TRBV20-1,CSADPRSTDTQYF,TGCAGTGCTGACCCACGATCCACAGATACGCAGTATTTT
-,TRBJ2-7,TRBD1,TRBV9,CASSPRGQVGEQYF,TGTGCCAGCAGCCCGAGAGGACAGGTGGGCGAGCAGTACTTC
many,TRBJ2-2,TRBD2,TRBV15,CATSSPLAGGRNTGELFF,TGTGCCACCAGCAGCCCACTAGCGGGGGGGCGGAACACCGGGGAGCTGTTTTTT
few,TRBJ1-2,-,TRBV7-3,CASSAHMGDGYTF,TGTGCCAGCAGCGCGCATATGGGGGATGGCTACACCTTC
many,TRBJ1-1,TRBD1,TRBV29-1,CSVVVDRGSFEAFF,TGCAGCGTTGTTGTCGACAGGGGAAGTTTTGAAGCTTTCTTT
many,TRBJ1-2,-,TRBV27,CASSGDGTTSYGYTF,TGTGCCAGTTCTGGGGACGGTACTACGTCCTATGGCTACACCTTC
many,TRBJ2-7,-,TRBV11-2,CASSSRSGRNEQYF,TGTGCCAGCAGCTCAAGGTCGGGACGAAACGAGCAGTACTTC